Following are 10 T cell receptor beta chains from one sample sequenced in a study of blood T cell repertoires in COVID-19. Method: immunoSEQ multiplex PCR; TCRdb's copy keeps in-frame clones and lacks some. The table includes some 67,000 clones, more than 75% detected once. What was sequenced was peripheral blood. These receptors all come from a woman aged 60-70 years with acute or convalescent COVID-19.

This clone was detected once. J is TRBJ2-1 and V is TRBV18; possible D gene TRBD1, 6 bases. V was pared by 3 bases and J by 7 bases, with 13 bases between. Germline V gene sequence: CDR1 KGHSH, CDR2 LQKENI. The CDR3 has 14 amino acids. The CDR3 is CASSPTGLGNEQFF. The CDR3 DNA sequence: TGTGCCAGCTCACCTACAGGGTTAGGGAATGAGCAGTTCTTC. Full variable domain (missing parts from reference TRBV18 and TRBJ2-1): NAGVMQNPRHLVRRRGQEARLRCSPMKGHSHVYWYRQLPEEGLKFMVYLQKENIIDESGMPKERFSAEFPKEGPSILRIQQVVRGDSAAYFCASSPTGLGNEQFFGPGTRLTVL.

This clone has only a few counts. The chain combines TRBV7-9 with TRBJ2-2; D is ambiguous. V lost 3 bases, J lost 4 bases, and 6 bases lay in between. The germline CDR1 and CDR2 sequences are SEHNR and FQNEAQ (reference sequence). This CDR3 comprises 13 residues. Here the CDR3 reads CASSFSGTGELFF. CDR3 in DNA: TGTGCCAGCAGCTTTAGTGGCACCGGGGAGCTGTTTTTT. Using reference TRBV7-9 and TRBJ2-2 for the parts outside the CDR3, the full variable domain is DTGVSQNPRHKITKRGQNVTFRCDPISEHNRLYWYRQTLGQGPEFLTYFQNEAQLEKSRLLSDRFSAERPKGSFSTLEIQRTEQGDSAMYLCASSFSGTGELFFGEGSRLTVL.

V usage is TRBV7-9 and J usage is TRBJ2-2; 8 nucleotides align to TRBD2. This CDR3 comprises 18 residues. V lost 5 bases to trimming and J lost 4 bases; unmatched junction nucleotides: 15. Germline CDR1 SEHNR, CDR2 FQNEAQ (reference sequence). The CDR3 DNA reads as TGTGCCAGCAGCACCCGAGGAGGGGGACTAGGTCTCACCGGGGAGCTGTTTTTT. It encodes CASSTRGGGLGLTGELFF.

This clone was seen once. This chain joins TRBV27 and TRBJ2-5, with D perhaps TRBD1 (6 bases). The germline V gene has CDR1 MNHEY and CDR2 SMNVEV (reference sequence). The CDR3 totals 12 residues. Trimming took 2 bases from V and 5 from J, leaving 6 bases between them. Here the CDR3 reads CASSLRGETQYF. CDR3 DNA: TGTGCCAGCAGTTTAAGGGGGGAGACCCAGTACTTC.

V usage is TRBV6-1 and J usage is TRBJ2-2; TRBD1 agrees at 12 bases. The CDR3 runs 20 residues. Looked up from germline, CDR1 is MNHNS and CDR2 is SASEGT. The junction had 16 bases not matched to a gene; V was cut back by 4 bases and J by 4 bases. As DNA, the CDR3 is TGTGCCAGCAGTGCCCTAGGGACAGGGGGCGCGGCACAGGGCACCGGGGAGCTGTTTTTT. Protein product: CASSALGTGGAAQGTGELFF.

V is TRBV30 and J is TRBJ2-2; perhaps TRBD2 as D (5 bases). This CDR3 has 13 residues. Trimming pared 3 bases from V and 7 bases from J, leaving 12 bases between. Germline values: CDR1 GTSNPN, CDR2 SVGIG (reference sequence). This chain's CDR3 is CAWRPSGVGELFF. The CDR3 DNA reads TGTGCCTGGAGGCCTTCCGGGGTCGGGGAGCTGTTTTTT.

The chain employs TRBV4-2 and TRBJ2-1; 8 positions agree with TRBD1. Per germline, CDR1 LGHNA and CDR2 YNFKEQ. V shed 1 base, J shed 9 bases, and the junction held 17 bases outside the gene matches. The CDR3 length is 18 residues. CDR3 amino acids: CASSQGPPIGQGVGEQFF. CDR3 bases: TGTGCCAGCAGCCAAGGCCCCCCAATCGGACAGGGTGTGGGTGAGCAGTTCTTC.

This sequence joins TRBV4-2 and TRBJ1-1, with D perhaps TRBD1 (5 bases). CDR1 and CDR2 from the germline V gene are LGHNA and YNFKEQ. The CDR3 consists of 14 residues. The V end lost 0 bases, the J end lost 3 bases, and 8 bases lay between the germline ends. CDR3 residues: CASSQEAGDTEAFF. As DNA, the CDR3 is TGTGCCAGCAGCCAAGAGGCGGGGGACACTGAAGCTTTCTTT.

The rearrangement joins TRBV27 to TRBJ2-1; tentative D call: TRBD1 (6 bases). Trimming pared 5 bases from V and 0 bases from J, leaving 14 bases between. CDR1 is MNHEY and CDR2 is SMNVEV in the germline V gene (reference sequence). The CDR3 covers 16 residues. The DNA of the CDR3 is TGTGCCAGCAGTGTAAACAGGGAGAGCTCCTACAATGAGCAGTTCTTC. It codes for CASSVNRESSYNEQFF.

The chain couples TRBV19 to TRBJ2-3; TRBD1 matches 8 bases. This CDR3 comprises 14 residues. Trimming took 5 bases from V and 3 from J; bases not matched to a gene: 4. Germline loops: CDR1 LNHDA, CDR2 SQIVND (reference sequence). The CDR3 loop is CASSPRQGTDTQYF. The DNA for the CDR3 is TGTGCCAGTAGTCCGAGACAGGGGACAGATACGCAGTATTTT.